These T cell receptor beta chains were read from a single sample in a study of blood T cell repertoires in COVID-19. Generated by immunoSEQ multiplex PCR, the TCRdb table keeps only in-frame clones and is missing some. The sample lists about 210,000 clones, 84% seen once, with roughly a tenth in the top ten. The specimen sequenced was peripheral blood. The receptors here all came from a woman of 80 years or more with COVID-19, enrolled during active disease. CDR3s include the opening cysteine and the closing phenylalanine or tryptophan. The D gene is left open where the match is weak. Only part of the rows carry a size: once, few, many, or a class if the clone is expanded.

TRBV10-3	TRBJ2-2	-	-	TGTGCCATCAGGGTTGACAGGACGAACACCGGGGAGCTGTTTTTT	CAIRVDRTNTGELFF
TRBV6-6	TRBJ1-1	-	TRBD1	TGTGCCAGTAGCGGGACAGGGGGCCTCGCTGAAGCTTTCTTT	CASSGTGGLAEAFF
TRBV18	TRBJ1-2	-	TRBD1	TGTGCCAGCTCACCACCGTCCCTGACAGGGGGTAATGGCTATGGCTACACCTTC	CASSPPSLTGGNGYGYTF
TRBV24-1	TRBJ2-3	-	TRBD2	TGTGCCACCAGTGATGTGAATCCTGGGACTAGCGGGGGGGCAGATACGCAGTATTTT	CATSDVNPGTSGGADTQYF
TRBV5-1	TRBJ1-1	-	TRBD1	TGCGCCAGCAGCTTGACAGGGGGAAACACTGAAGCTTTCTTT	CASSLTGGNTEAFF
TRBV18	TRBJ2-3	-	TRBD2	TGTGCCAGCTCACTCACCGGGACTAGAACAGATACGCAGTATTTT	CASSLTGTRTDTQYF
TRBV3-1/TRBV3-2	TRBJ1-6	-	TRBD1	TGTGCCAGCAGCGACGAAGGACAGGGCGGTTCACCCCTCCACTTT	CASSDEGQGGSPLHF
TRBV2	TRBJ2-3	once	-	TGTGCCAGCATCCAGGATCGGGATACGCAGTATTTT	CASIQDRDTQYF
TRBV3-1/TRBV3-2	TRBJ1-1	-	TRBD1	TGTGCCAGCAGCCAAGAGCGCAGGGGGGCTTTCTTT	CASSQERRGAFF
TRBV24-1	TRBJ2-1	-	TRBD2	TGTGCCACCAGTGGGGATAGCGGGGGGTCCTACAATGAGCAGTTCTTC	CATSGDSGGSYNEQFF